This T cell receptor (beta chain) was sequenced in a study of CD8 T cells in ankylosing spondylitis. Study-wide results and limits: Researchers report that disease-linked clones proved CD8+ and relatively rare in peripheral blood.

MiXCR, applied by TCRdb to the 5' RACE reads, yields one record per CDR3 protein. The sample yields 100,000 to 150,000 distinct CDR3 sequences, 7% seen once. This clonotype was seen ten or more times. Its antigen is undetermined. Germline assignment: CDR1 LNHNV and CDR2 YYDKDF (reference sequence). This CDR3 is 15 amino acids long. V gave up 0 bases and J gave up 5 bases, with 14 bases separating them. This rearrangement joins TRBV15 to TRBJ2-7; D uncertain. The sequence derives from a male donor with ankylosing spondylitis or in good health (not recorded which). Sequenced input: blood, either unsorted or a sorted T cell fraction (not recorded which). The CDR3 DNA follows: TGTGCCACCAGCAGAGATTCGGTGGAGCTCAACGAGCAGTACTTC. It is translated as CATSRDSVELNEQYF.